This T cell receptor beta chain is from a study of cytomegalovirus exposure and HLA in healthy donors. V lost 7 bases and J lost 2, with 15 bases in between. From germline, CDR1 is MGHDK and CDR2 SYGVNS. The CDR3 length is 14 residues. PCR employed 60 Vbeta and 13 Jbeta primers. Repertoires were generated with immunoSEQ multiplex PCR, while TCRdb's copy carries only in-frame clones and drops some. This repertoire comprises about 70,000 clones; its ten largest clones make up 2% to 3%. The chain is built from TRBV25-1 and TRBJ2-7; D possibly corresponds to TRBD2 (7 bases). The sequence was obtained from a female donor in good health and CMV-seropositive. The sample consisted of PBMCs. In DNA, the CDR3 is TGTGCCAGCAAGAGCGGGACAAATGCCTACGAGCAGTACTTC. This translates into CASKSGTNAYEQYF.